Reported below is one TCR beta chain. This record belongs to a study of CD8+CD57+ T cells in acquired aplastic anemia. Genomic DNA provided the template from which TCR beta VDJ and CDR3 profiles were obtained. TCRdb redid the calling of the reads with MiXCR, one entry per CDR3 protein. The data show around 200,000 distinct CDR3 sequences, around 60% seen once. The V end was cut by 0 bases, the J end by 0 bases, with 12 bases between. This CDR3 has 16 amino acids. The germline V gene encodes CDR1 KGHSH and CDR2 LQKENI. The sequence came from a human donor in good health. The sample comprised sorted CD4+, CD8+, or CD8+CD57+ T cells (not recorded which) from PBMCs. V and J are TRBV18 and TRBJ2-7, with unresolved D. Here the CDR3 reads CASSPPGFSSSYEQYF. In DNA form, the CDR3 reads TGTGCCAGCTCACCACCGGGATTTTCAAGCTCCTACGAGCAGTACTTC.